This T cell receptor beta chain is drawn from a study of cytomegalovirus exposure and HLA in healthy donors (dated by TCRdb to the late 2010s). As for the study more broadly: An earlier analysis of roughly 500 of the donors reported around 280 Gb of sequence data and 117 million unique TCR beta sequences obtained from roughly 180 million T cells. An early release covering about 600 HLA-typed donors comprised 300 to 350 gigabases of sequencing data and tens of millions of unique TCR sequences. The genetic ancestry cluster associated with self-reported Caucasian donors included 81% of the 300 to 450 genotyped donors. The study aimed to test whether cataloging public T cell receptors could reveal signatures of past pathogen exposure. The T cell repertoires of some 700 subjects were profiled by immunosequencing and related to cytomegalovirus serostatus. A separate validation cohort of roughly 130 different subjects was used in addition to the approximately 610-subject first cohort. To predict cytomegalovirus infection status, the study combined high-throughput TCR immunosequencing, statistical association of individual TCRs with disease status, and machine learning. To study patterns of TCR occurrence, a later analysis re-analyzed previously published TCR beta repertoires from 500 to 850 donors and added high-resolution HLA genotyping. The later analysis used no new phenotypic data to find candidate immune exposures, relying instead on TCR beta sequences and their occurrence across donors. In an earlier analysis of 587 of the donors, high-throughput TCR beta sequencing was used to judge whether each TCR beta V gene segment behaved as functional or pseudogenic. Donor age, sex, ethnicity and CMV serostatus were collected together with the repertoire data. Genome-wide SNP genotypes for about 60% of the 666 donors were used in a later genetic analysis, which treated that subset as a discovery cohort. Every repertoire in the discovery cohort had been generated on one and the same sequencing platform. HLA typing covered class I and class II loci at four-digit resolution. The number of donors typed differed by locus, with about 629-640 for A, B, C, DRB1 and DQB1, roughly 520 for DQA1, approximately 570 for DPA1, and 472 for DPB1. Roughly five DR-DQ haplotypes were handled as single units for association and clustering because linkage in the cohort was strong. Across approximately 420 genotyped donors of the cohort, an average of approximately 220,000 unique TCR beta nucleotide sequences per donor were sequenced, and approximately 19% of those sequences were non-productive.

Points on this clone: No antigen is known for it. Base qualities are not provided; no much larger clone lies one nucleotide away.

The study at large found these results: A total of roughly 160 TCR beta chains were listed by the study as associated with cytomegalovirus. A later analysis reported that several top co-occurrence clusters appeared linked to parvovirus B19, influenza, CMV and Epstein-Barr virus. In an earlier analysis of about 540 of the donors, most TCR beta V segments were observed in productive rearrangements about 90% or about 30% of the time, broadly matching IMGT annotations. A later analysis found that most CMV-associated TCR beta chains appeared HLA-restricted, with HLA associations seemingly driven largely by CMV exposure. When HLA alleles, especially DR and DQ, strongly co-occurred, attributing TCR associations to individual alleles was difficult. An association between a missense DCLRE1C variant and V-gene and J-gene trimming of TCR beta chains was found in a later genetic analysis and replicated in an independent cohort. The authors suggested that the approach could potentially be extended to other disease states and immunological phenotypes. A cluster of highly shared sequence variants was judged likely to represent a technical artifact of the sequencing pipeline. Because HLA typing was unavailable for some donors at each locus, only the typed subset was used in association tests. According to a later genetic analysis, donors in an Asian-associated ancestry cluster had fewer N-insertions in productive TCRs than the roughly 700-donor mean. Cytomegalovirus status was reported to be diagnosed by the classifier with high specificity and sensitivity in both the original and validation cohorts. A further reported finding was that TCR beta sequences accurately predicted the HLA-A and HLA-B alleles for most subjects in the first cohort. A later analysis found that HLA-associated TCR beta chains were more clonally expanded and had lower generation probabilities than equally common non-associated chains. Because counts were too low, about 15 rarely observed V segments, including chromosome 9 orphons, were left out of the earlier analysis of some 600 of the donors. Specific HLA alleles were associated with 16,951 TCR beta sequences at a false discovery rate of 0.05 in a later analysis. CMV serostatus was the only immune exposure information available for the cohort. According to a later analysis, TCR association rates differed among HLA loci, with DRB1 alleles showing the most associated TCRs and HLA-C alleles showing the fewest. Only TCR beta chains were sequenced in this cohort, and the absence of alpha or paired-chain data limited detectable features. Most TCR sequences were observed very rarely across donors, whereas some public TCRs were present in many individuals. Correlated functional status among segregating V segments might be attributable to linkage disequilibrium, but an unknown experimental factor could not be ruled out. A few of the identified cytomegalovirus-associated TCR beta chains were confirmed in vitro to be specific for cytomegalovirus antigens. Presence/absence analyses assumed roughly uniform sequencing depth across donors, an assumption that may not hold.

Libraries were prepared through the immunoSEQ multiplex PCR assay. For the multiplex PCR, a mixture combining 60 forward primers for TCR Vbeta segments and 13 reverse primers for TCR Jbeta segments was used. The CDR3 region of rearranged TCR beta genes was amplified from genomic DNA by a multiplex PCR assay. The amplified TCR beta libraries were sequenced on the Illumina HiSeq System as 87-base-pair reads. The authors processed their data as follows. In a later analysis, about 80 million unique TCR beta chains were counted across the 650 to 750 repertoires, and approximately 9.9 million of these chains were shared by at least two donors. Raw reads were error-corrected and collapsed into unique sequences with a nearest-neighbor algorithm that merged closely related sequences to remove PCR and sequencing errors. CDR3 sequences were aligned to IMGT reference sequences to assign V, D and J gene segments. For a sequence to be retained, a match of at least six nucleotides was required to both a V gene segment and a J gene segment. Rearrangements were classified as productive when the CDR3 lacked stop codons and remained in frame with V and J, and all other rearrangements were classified as non-productive. CDR3 was defined according to IMGT convention as the region running from the second conserved V-encoded cysteine to the conserved J-encoded phenylalanine. In an earlier analysis of around 600 of the donors, sequences lacking an unambiguous match to a single V gene segment were excluded. In an earlier analysis of several hundred of the donors, a V segment was called functional when productive rearrangements were above 56.7%, and segregating when the standard deviation between donors exceeded 5%. A statistical classification framework was developed to diagnose cytomegalovirus status using the catalog of TCR beta chain sequences. V and J gene assignment, in a later analysis, came from comparing TCR nucleotide sequences with IMGT/GENE-DB human TR gene sequences. The TCRdist pipeline was used in a later analysis to assign CDR3 sequences and most-parsimonious VDJ recombination scenarios. In a later analysis, each TCR beta chain was defined by its CDR3 amino acid sequence together with its V-gene family, and reads without a unique V-gene family were excluded. In a later analysis, around 650 highly shared, low-generation-probability nucleotide sequences were removed to address suspected cross-contamination and a sequencing artifact. For each public chain, a later analysis derived a clonal expansion index from normalized ranks of inferred template counts within each repertoire. Generation probabilities in a later analysis came from a VDJ recombination model fitted to out-of-frame rearrangements, and those results were checked against IGoR. Hypergeometric tests were used in a later analysis to score TCR-TCR, TCR-HLA and TCR-CMV co-occurrence, with a repertoire-size bias correction applied to the TCR pairs. To estimate false discovery rates, a later analysis permuted the HLA or CMV assignments 20 times. In a later analysis, co-occurring TCRs were grouped with DBSCAN, and TCRdist sequence similarity was added when clustering was performed within HLA-allele-positive subsets. Repertoires with fewer than 30,000 or more than 120,000 public chains, plus five repertoires with anomalous nucleotide sharing, were excluded from co-occurrence clustering. The clones in this table, taken by TCRdb from immuneACCESS, are in-frame only. Not every clone is retained; where verified, under half of the shortfall comes from an unresolved V gene, and the cause of the rest is unknown. V and J calls and clone size are as listed in that table; D and trimming were resolved from the DNA. Recorded for this sample are about 120,000 clones; under 90% of them occurred a single time. The ten largest clonotypes hold 8.8% of the sample.

The cohort was made up of 500 to 850 healthy bone marrow donors. Cohort members were all nominally healthy when sampled, although unrecorded immune exposures were likely present. The donor was CMV seropositive and belonged to the group of more than 250 seropositive cohort members. Every donor gave a peripheral blood sample, and the peripheral blood mononuclear cells from that sample were used for TCR beta sequencing. Genomic DNA extraction from the blood cell samples was performed with the Qiagen DNeasy Blood Extraction Kit. Source material: PBMCs. This TCR derives from a female donor in good health and CMV-seropositive.

The DNA sequence is given as TGTGCCAGCAGTGCCGACAGGGACAGGGTTTTTCGACGAGAAACCTACGAGCAGTACTTC. The resulting protein is CASSADRDRVFRRETYEQYF. The chain uses TRBV6-1 and TRBJ2-7, with 9 junctional bases fitting TRBD1. V is trimmed back by 4 bases and J by 2 bases, and the junction contains 21 bases that no gene match accounts for. According to the germline V gene, CDR1 reads MNHNS and CDR2 reads SASEGT. The cysteine opens and the phenylalanine closes a CDR3 of 20 amino acids. Only the CDR3 portion is preserved as DNA: 60 bases, with reading frame beginning at the first base.